The 23 T cell receptor beta chains below were found in one sample sequenced in a study of T cell responses to AZD1222 COVID-19 vaccine. Profiling relied on immunoSEQ multiplex PCR, and the TCRdb table lists in-frame clones only, not all of them. The sample carries about 96,000 clones, 85% to 90% recorded once. The sample in question was peripheral blood, obtained on day 0 of AZD1222 vaccination. The receptors were sampled from an adult in good health.

The rearrangement joins TRBV11-3 to TRBJ2-3; the D gene could be TRBD1 or TRBD2 (5 bases each). The germline V and J ends were trimmed by 1 base and 6 bases, with 11 bases remaining between them. Germline CDR1 is SGHNT and CDR2 is YENEEA. The CDR3 totals 14 residues. The CDR3 DNA is TGTGCCAGCAGCTTAGGGGGGAGCCGGGATACGCAGTATTTT. The encoded protein is CASSLGGSRDTQYF. Filled out from reference TRBV11-3 and TRBJ2-3, the complete variable domain reads EAGVVQSPRYKIIEKKQPVAFWCNPISGHNTLYWYLQNLGQGPELLIRYENEEAVDDSQLPKDRFSAERLKGVDSTLKIQPAELGDSAVYLCASSLGGSRDTQYFGPGTRLTVL.

The chain has TRBV2 and TRBJ2-1; 8 positions agree with TRBD2. Trimming took 7 bases from V and 12 from J; bases not matched to a gene: 8. The CDR3 is 12 residues long. The V gene's germline CDR1 is SNHLY and CDR2 FYNNEI. This chain's CDR3 is CASIRGGSRQFF. CDR3 in DNA: TGTGCCAGCATCCGGGGGGGGAGTAGGCAGTTCTTC.

The chain is built from TRBV18 and TRBJ1-6, with D uncertain. Germline assignment: CDR1 KGHSH and CDR2 LQKENI. This CDR3 is 11 amino acids long. Trimming took off 3 bases at V and 10 bases at J, with 4 bases between the two ends. CDR3 nucleotides: TGTGCCAGCTCACCCATCTCACCCCTCCACTTT. Its protein product is CASSPISPLHF.

The V call is TRBV7-2, the J call TRBJ2-7; TRBD2 aligns across 7 bases. The CDR3 covers 15 residues. V gave up 1 base and J gave up 3 bases; unmatched junction bases: 6. CDR1 is SGHTA, CDR2 FQGNSA, per germline. CDR3 bases: TGTGCCAGCAGCTTAGGTTCTAGCGGTTACTACGAGCAGTACTTC. It yields the protein CASSLGSSGYYEQYF.

The chain links TRBV7-9 to TRBJ2-7; D assignment may be TRBD1 or TRBD2 (12 bases each). The CDR3 has 18 amino acids. Germline lookup yields CDR1 SEHNR and CDR2 FQNEAQ (reference sequence). V lost 5 bases and J lost 2, with 25 bases in between. The CDR3 is CASSGTGGGLAGTYEQYF. Written as DNA, the CDR3 is TGTGCCAGCAGCGGGACAGGGGGCGGACTAGCGGGAACCTACGAGCAGTACTTC. Using reference TRBV7-9 and TRBJ2-7 for the parts outside the CDR3, the full variable domain is DTGVSQNPRHKITKRGQNVTFRCDPISEHNRLYWYRQTLGQGPEFLTYFQNEAQLEKSRLLSDRFSAERPKGSFSTLEIQRTEQGDSAMYLCASSGTGGGLAGTYEQYFGPGTRLTVT.

The chain uses TRBV7-8 and TRBJ1-2; 7 nucleotides agree with TRBD1. Germline V lookup: CDR1 SGHVS, CDR2 FQNEAQ. The CDR3 is 14 amino acids. J was trimmed by 4 bases and V by 8 bases; bases with no gene match: 10. The DNA of the CDR3 is TGTGCCAGCGCAAGACAGGGCGGGAGCTATGGCTACACCTTC. Protein product: CASARQGGSYGYTF.

V usage is TRBV28 and J usage is TRBJ1-2, with 7 bases matching TRBD1. The CDR3 covers 14 residues. Looked up from germline, CDR1 is MDHEN and CDR2 is SYDVKM. J was trimmed by 4 bases and V by 7 bases; bases with no gene match: 9. The CDR3 loop is CASISGQAFYGYTF. Here the CDR3 DNA reads TGTGCCAGCATCAGCGGACAGGCTTTCTATGGCTACACCTTC.

The chain links TRBV7-2 to TRBJ2-3; 12 nucleotides match TRBD2. Germline trimming cut 5 bases from V and 4 bases from J; bases unmatched to any gene: 7. Germline V gene lookup returns CDR1 SGHTA and CDR2 FQGNSA. CDR3 length: 16 residues. This CDR3 is CASSARTSGTSDTQYF. The CDR3 DNA is TGTGCCAGCAGCGCTCGGACTAGCGGGACCTCAGATACGCAGTATTTT.

CDR3 nucleotide sequence: TGTGCCAGCAGTTTATCTAGGGGGTTCTCCTACGAGCAGTACTTC. It yields the protein CASSLSRGFSYEQYF. This sequence joins TRBV28 and TRBJ2-7; tentatively, D is TRBD1 (6 bases). The CDR3 has 15 amino acids. CDR1 and CDR2 from the germline V gene are MDHEN and SYDVKM. Trimming pared 1 base from V and 0 bases from J, leaving 10 bases between.

This rearrangement joins TRBV5-4 to TRBJ2-2; 12 bases match TRBD2. Germline loops: CDR1 SGHNT, CDR2 YYREEE (reference sequence). The CDR3 extends over 17 amino acids. V dropped 3 bases and J dropped 0; count of bases not matched to a gene: 3. CDR3 protein: CASSSGTSGPNTGELFF. The CDR3 bases are TGTGCCAGCAGCTCGGGGACTAGCGGGCCGAACACCGGGGAGCTGTTTTTT.

This clone was recorded only once. The rearrangement uses TRBV19 and TRBJ2-7; D remains ambiguous. Trimming took 6 bases from V and 6 from J, leaving 9 bases between them. Per germline, CDR1 LNHDA and CDR2 SQIVND (reference sequence). The CDR3 has 11 residues. The CDR3 sequence is CASSLSGEQYF. DNA of the CDR3: TGTGCCAGTAGCCTTTCGGGCGAGCAGTACTTC.

The chain has TRBV19 and TRBJ2-5; TRBD1 or TRBD2 may be the D gene (6 bases each). V gave up 4 bases and J gave up 2 bases, with 11 bases separating them. CDR1 is LNHDA, CDR2 SQIVND, per germline (reference sequence). The length of the CDR3 is 14 residues. The CDR3 loop is CASSTWGAQETQYF. The CDR3 DNA reads as TGTGCCAGTAGTACCTGGGGGGCTCAAGAGACCCAGTACTTC.

This rearrangement joins TRBV4-2 to TRBJ2-3; D unresolved. Germline-derived CDR1 and CDR2 are LGHNA and YNFKEQ. V lost 1 base to trimming and J lost 5 bases, with 16 bases between them. CDR3 length: 16 amino acids. CDR3 nucleotide sequence: TGTGCCAGCAGCCAAGTATTGCGTGAGTCCGGAGATACGCAGTATTTT. This gives the protein CASSQVLRESGDTQYF.

The chain combines TRBV2 with TRBJ2-4; perhaps TRBD1 as D (5 bases). With 4 bases removed from V and 7 bases from J, the gap between germline ends came to 14 bases. Germline V gene lookup returns CDR1 SNHLY and CDR2 FYNNEI. This CDR3 has 14 residues. The CDR3 sequence is CASSGGRTPNIQYF. DNA for the CDR3: TGTGCCAGCAGTGGAGGAAGGACACCCAACATTCAGTACTTC.

Sample share makes this clone medium-sized. The rearrangement joins TRBV5-4 to TRBJ2-7; 8 nucleotides line up with TRBD1. This CDR3 region has 16 residues. V dropped 2 bases and J dropped 6; count of bases not matched to a gene: 13. Per the germline V gene, CDR1 is SGHNT and CDR2 is YYREEE (reference sequence). CDR3 nucleotide sequence: TGTGCCAGCAGCTTTGGACAGGGTTCCTTGACGGGCGAGCAGTACTTC. As protein: CASSFGQGSLTGEQYF.

A word on this clone: Other DNA sequences of this sample code for an identical CDR3. The chain recombines TRBV10-3 with TRBJ2-7; D not resolved. Per the germline V gene, CDR1 is ENHRY and CDR2 is SYGVKD. Trimming left V 6 bases short and J 1 base short, with 10 bases between. This CDR3 contains 13 residues. This CDR3 is CAIRGRLSYEQYF. In DNA form, the CDR3 reads TGTGCCATCAGAGGCCGGCTATCCTACGAGCAGTACTTC.

This rearrangement joins TRBV7-2 to TRBJ2-5, with D possibly TRBD1 on 6 matching bases. CDR3 length: 11 amino acids. V gave up 5 bases and J gave up 7 bases, with 8 bases separating them. Germline CDR1 reads SGHTA; CDR2 reads FQGNSA. The CDR3 DNA follows: TGTGCCAGCAGCGAAGGGGGGACCCAGTACTTC. As protein: CASSEGGTQYF. The full variable domain, rest sourced from reference TRBV7-2 and TRBJ2-5, is GAGVSQSPSNKVTEKGKDVELRCDPISGHTALYWYRQSLGQGLEFLIYFQGNSAPDKSGLPSDRFSAERTGGSVSTLTIQRTQQEDSAVYLCASSEGGTQYFGPGTRLLVL.

The CDR3 sequence is CASTTQGGRDTQYF. CDR3 coding DNA: TGTGCCAGTACCACACAGGGGGGTCGAGATACGCAGTATTTT. The gene calls are TRBV19 and TRBJ2-3; TRBD1 matches 8 bases. V trimming: 7 bases; J trimming: 5 bases; junction bases outside the gene matches: 8. The germline V gene has CDR1 LNHDA and CDR2 SQIVND (reference sequence). The CDR3 runs to 14 residues.

V gene TRBV4-3 combines with J gene TRBJ1-6; a possible D gene is TRBD1 (6 bases). The CDR3 extends over 14 amino acids. Germline values: CDR1 LGHNA, CDR2 YSLEER. The V gene lost 2 bases and the J gene lost 13 bases, with 15 bases spanning the gap. The CDR3 is CASSQTGIESPLHF. CDR3 nucleotides: TGCGCCAGCAGCCAAACAGGGATTGAGTCGCCCCTCCACTTT.

The chain carries TRBV28 and TRBJ2-1; TRBD2 matches at 9 bases. From germline, CDR1 is MDHEN and CDR2 SYDVKM. The CDR3 length is 14 residues. Trimming took 7 bases from V and 3 from J; bases not matched to a gene: 4. CDR3: CASKTSGLYNEQFF. As DNA, the CDR3 is TGTGCCAGCAAGACTAGCGGACTCTACAATGAGCAGTTCTTC.

This clone was picked up a small number of times. The chain uses TRBV7-9 and TRBJ1-1, with D possibly matching TRBD1 (5 bases). Trimming stripped 5 bases from V and 0 bases from J, with 10 bases between. From germline, CDR1 is SEHNR and CDR2 FQNEAQ (reference sequence). The CDR3 has 14 residues. CDR3: CASSAGRMNTEAFF. The CDR3 coding sequence is TGTGCCAGCAGCGCGGGACGGATGAACACTGAAGCTTTCTTT.

The rearrangement uses TRBV11-2 and TRBJ2-7; 8 positions agree with TRBD2. Germline-derived CDR1 and CDR2 are SGHAT and FQNNGV. The CDR3 extends over 15 amino acids. The trim removed 2 bases at V and 1 base at J, leaving 4 bases unmatched. The CDR3 here is CASSLLAGLSYEQYF. The CDR3, as DNA: TGTGCCAGCAGCTTACTAGCGGGCCTGTCCTACGAGCAGTACTTC. Full variable domain (remainder filled in from reference TRBV11-2 and TRBJ2-7): EAGVAQSPRYKIIEKRQSVAFWCNPISGHATLYWYQQILGQGPKLLIQFQNNGVVDDSQLPKDRFSAERLKGVDSTLKIQPAKLEDSAVYLCASSLLAGLSYEQYFGPGTRLTVT.

The count of this clone is one. This sequence joins TRBV12-3 or TRBV12-4 and TRBJ1-2; D is ambiguous. V shed 4 bases and J shed 0 bases, with 6 bases lying between them. This CDR3 comprises 13 residues. The CDR3 loop is CASSSDPNYGYTF. CDR3 DNA: TGTGCCAGCAGTTCTGACCCTAACTATGGCTACACCTTC.